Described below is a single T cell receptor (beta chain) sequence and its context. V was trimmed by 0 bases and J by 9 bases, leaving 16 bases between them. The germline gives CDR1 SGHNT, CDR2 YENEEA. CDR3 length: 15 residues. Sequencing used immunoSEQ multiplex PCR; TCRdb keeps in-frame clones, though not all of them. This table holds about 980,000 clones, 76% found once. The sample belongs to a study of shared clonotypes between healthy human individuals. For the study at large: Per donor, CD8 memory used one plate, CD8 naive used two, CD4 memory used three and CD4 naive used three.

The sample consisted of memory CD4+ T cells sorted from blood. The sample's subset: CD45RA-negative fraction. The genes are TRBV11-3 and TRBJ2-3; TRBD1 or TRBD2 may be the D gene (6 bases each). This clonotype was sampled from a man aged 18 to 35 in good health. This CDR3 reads CASSLEGGGRGTQYF. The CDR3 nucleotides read TGTGCCAGCAGCTTAGAGGGGGGCGGCAGGGGAACGCAGTATTTT.